The 14 T cell receptor beta chains presented below share a single source sample, sequenced in a study of blood T cells in healthy people across ages (dated by TCRdb to the mid-2010s). Libraries came from 5' RACE. Sequenced using an Illumina HiSeq 2500. A second roughly 6 to 11 cycle PCR used a sample-barcoded 5' primer and a J-beta primer mix. The public reads were reprocessed in TCRdb via fastp at Q25 and MiXCR, keeping in-frame beta chains. Entries are consolidated by CDR3 protein sequence, retaining the most common genes and DNA. This sample is represented by about 1,800,000 distinct CDR3 sequences; roughly 28% of them were singletons. Jointly, the top ten make up 7% to 9% of the sample. The specimen was blood. The origin of the receptors is a woman in her 30s in good health.

This clonotype was counted at least ten times. This sequence joins TRBV29-1 and TRBJ2-7, with D unclear. Germline CDR1 SQVTM, CDR2 ANQGSEA. This CDR3 has 10 amino acids. The V end lost 7 bases, the J end lost 3 bases, and 7 bases lay between the germline ends. CDR3 in amino acids: CSATGYEQYF. The CDR3 DNA sequence: TGCAGCGCCACTGGCTACGAGCAGTACTTC.

The chain recombines TRBV29-1 with TRBJ1-5; D gene unclear. The germline V gene has CDR1 SQVTM and CDR2 ANQGSEA. V dropped 3 bases and J dropped 5 bases, with 14 bases sitting between them. CDR3 size: 14 residues. In nucleotides, the CDR3 is TGCAGCGTTGACACGGGCCTTCGGGATCAGCCCCAGCATTTT. It codes for CSVDTGLRDQPQHF.

To note about this clonotype: Germline is not matched at one junction end, which may reflect a read error. The chain combines TRBV10-3 with TRBJ2-1; weak D call: TRBD2 (5 bases). The CDR3 extends over 16 amino acids. Germline CDR1 is ENHRY and CDR2 is SYGVKD. The CDR3 bases are TGTGTCATCAGTGCCTTTGGGGAGACTATGGCTGTTGAGCAGTTCTTC. Its translation is CVISAFGETMAVEQFF.

This clonotype occurred once. The genes are TRBV20-1 and TRBJ1-2, with a possible D match to TRBD1 (5 bases). The CDR3 has 12 amino acids. The V gene's germline CDR1 is DFQATT and CDR2 SNEGSKA (reference sequence). Trimming cost V 0 bases and J 5 bases, with 7 bases left between them. CDR3 DNA: TGCAGTGCTAGAGAGCAGGGTTATGGCTACACCTTC. This encodes CSAREQGYGYTF.

This clonotype was seen only a few times. V is TRBV7-6 and J is TRBJ2-1; possibly TRBD1 for D (7 bases). This CDR3 spans 17 amino acids. Trimming cost V 2 bases and J 1 base, with 15 bases left between them. Germline assignment: CDR1 SGHVS and CDR2 FNYEAQ. The chain's CDR3 is CASSLRPAGGSYNEQFF. CDR3 coding DNA: TGTGCCAGCAGCTTAAGACCCGCAGGGGGGTCCTACAATGAGCAGTTCTTC.

This clonotype has a handful of counts. The chain uses TRBV5-6 and TRBJ2-7; D remains unclear. The V gene lost 2 bases and the J gene lost 0 bases, with 15 bases spanning the gap. The CDR3 contains 16 residues. From germline, CDR1 is SGHDT and CDR2 YYEEEE. CDR3 amino acids: CASSLVPVSNSYEQYF. CDR3 nucleotide sequence: TGTGCCAGCAGCTTAGTTCCGGTCTCTAACTCCTACGAGCAGTACTTC.

This clonotype showed up many times. This chain links TRBV4-3 with TRBJ2-6; 7 bases agree with TRBD2. After removal of 2 bases from V and 3 bases from J, the junction contained 10 bases not matched to a gene. Germline V gives CDR1 LGHNA, CDR2 YSLEER. The CDR3 has 18 residues. CDR3 nucleotides: TGCGCCAGCAGCCAACAAATGGGAGGGGCGCGTGGGGCCAACGTCCTGACTTTC. This codes for CASSQQMGGARGANVLTF.

V gene TRBV3-1 combines with J gene TRBJ1-2; tentatively, D is TRBD1 (6 bases). The CDR3 contains 15 residues. The germline gives CDR1 LGHDT, CDR2 YNNKEL (reference sequence). V shed 3 bases and J shed 7 bases, with 18 bases lying between them. CDR3: CASSQDPGVVGGYTF. DNA for the CDR3: TGTGCCAGCAGCCAGGACCCAGGGGTAGTTGGTGGCTACACCTTC.

CDR3 bases: TGTGCCAGCAGCTTAGATGGTGTCGCGAACACCGGGGAGCTGTTTTTT. It translates to CASSLDGVANTGELFF. The rearrangement links TRBV7-3 to TRBJ2-2; no clear D gene. The germline gives CDR1 SGHTA, CDR2 FQGTGA. Trimming shortened V by 2 bases and J by 0 bases, and 10 bases separated the two germline ends. The CDR3 extends over 16 amino acids.

The gene calls are TRBV5-1 and TRBJ2-5, with D unclear. Between the trimmed V and J ends, which lost 7 bases and 5 bases, there was a span of 12 bases. The CDR3 is 12 residues long. In germline, CDR1 is SGHRS, CDR2 YFSETQ. This CDR3 is CASGSLLETQYF. Here the CDR3 DNA reads TGCGCCAGCGGCTCGTTGCTGGAGACCCAGTACTTC.

V and J are TRBV29-1 and TRBJ2-3; no clear D. Germline CDR1 is SQVTM and CDR2 is ANQGSEA. Between the trimmed V and J ends, which lost 6 bases and 5 bases, there was a span of 15 bases. The length of the CDR3 is 13 residues. The CDR3 loop is CSVRSQYGDTQYF. In DNA, the CDR3 is TGCAGCGTCAGGTCCCAGTACGGAGATACGCAGTATTTT.

The V and J genes are TRBV21-1 and TRBJ2-1; the listed D gene, TRBD1, was not tested against the DNA. TRBV21-1 is noted as a pseudogene. The CDR3 loop spans 14 amino acids. The CDR3 sequence is CASSEGQGIDEQFF. The CDR3 DNA reads as TGTGCCAGCAGCGAGGGACAGGGGATCGATGAGCAGTTCTTC.

This clonotype was observed a few times. The chain links TRBV12-3 or TRBV12-4 to TRBJ2-2; D call uncertain. Trimming cost V 1 base and J 7 bases, with 10 bases left between them. The length of the CDR3 is 14 residues. CDR3 DNA: TGTGCCAGCAGTTTAGGGCAGGTGGGCGGGGAGCTGTTTTTT. Translation: CASSLGQVGGELFF.

CDR3 residues: CASSQDPQRREQYF. The CDR3, as DNA: TGCGCCAGCAGCCAAGATCCTCAGAGGAGGGAGCAGTACTTC. This chain uses TRBV4-1 with TRBJ2-7; maybe TRBD2 (5 bases). In germline, CDR1 is MGHRA, CDR2 YSYEKL. The V gene lost 0 bases and the J gene lost 7 bases, with 13 bases spanning the gap. CDR3 length: 14 amino acids.